The 30 T cell receptor beta chains in this list originate from one sample, sequenced in a study of blood T cells in healthy people across ages. Combining a sample-barcoded 5' primer with a J-beta primer mix, a second PCR ran for about 7 to 12 cycles. TCRdb passed the 5' RACE reads through MiXCR, listing each CDR3 protein once. This table has about 1,400,000 distinct CDR3 sequences, around 42% appearing once. The sample comprised blood. All receptors derive from a young woman in good health.

This clonotype has just a few counts. The genes are TRBV7-2 and TRBJ2-1, with TRBD1 matching 7 bases. CDR1 is SGHTA, CDR2 FQGNSA, per germline. The trim removed 3 bases at V and 8 bases at J, leaving 13 bases unmatched. This CDR3 region has 16 residues. The CDR3 bases are TGTGCCAGCAGCTTGGCGAGGGGGCGCGGTCCTGATGAGCAGTTCTTC. Translating it yields CASSLARGRGPDEQFF.

The gene calls are TRBV7-2 and TRBJ2-7; the D gene is possibly TRBD1 (6 bases). The ends were cut back, 5 bases at V and 7 bases at J, with 18 bases in the middle. CDR3 length equals 14 residues. Germline assignment: CDR1 SGHTA and CDR2 FQGNSA. CDR3 region: CASSPRVAQGEQYF. In DNA, the CDR3 is TGTGCCAGCAGCCCCCGGGTTGCACAGGGAGAGCAGTACTTC.

This chain links TRBV20-1 with TRBJ1-2; no firm D call. The CDR3 covers 13 residues. The V and J ends lost 2 bases and 6 bases respectively, with 13 bases between them. Looked up from germline, CDR1 is DFQATT and CDR2 is SNEGSKA (reference sequence). CDR3: CSARNLGRNGYTF. The CDR3 coding sequence is TGCAGTGCTAGAAATTTGGGGAGAAATGGCTACACCTTC.

J is TRBJ2-7 and V is TRBV12-3 or TRBV12-4; D ambiguous. The CDR3 is 17 amino acids. The V gene lost 4 bases and the J gene lost 5 bases, with 24 bases spanning the gap. CDR3 sequence reads: CASSSPGSTAYSHEQYF. The CDR3 DNA sequence: TGTGCCAGCAGTTCCCCCGGTTCCACAGCATATTCCCACGAGCAGTACTTC.

This clonotype has a handful of counts. The chain has TRBV6-5 and TRBJ2-7; a possible D gene is TRBD1 (6 bases). This CDR3 region has 15 residues. Germline lookup yields CDR1 MNHEY and CDR2 SVGAGI. The V end lost 5 bases, the J end lost 0 bases, and 14 bases lay between the germline ends. CDR3 region: CASSPGVRSSYEQYF. The CDR3 nucleotides are TGTGCCAGCAGTCCAGGGGTGAGGAGCTCCTACGAGCAGTACTTC.

This clonotype was picked up one time. This sequence joins TRBV18 and TRBJ1-4; possible D gene TRBD1, 5 bases. V was pared by 3 bases and J by 12 bases, with 11 bases between. From germline, CDR1 is KGHSH and CDR2 LQKENI. The CDR3 is 12 amino acids. CDR3: CASSPEPGQLFF. The CDR3 DNA reads as TGTGCCAGCTCACCCGAGCCGGGACAACTGTTTTTT.

The rearrangement uses TRBV20-1 and TRBJ2-5; D gene unclear. The CDR3 has 10 amino acids. CDR1 is DFQATT, CDR2 SNEGSKA, per germline (reference sequence). The V end lost 6 bases, the J end lost 5 bases, and 7 bases lay between the germline ends. As DNA, the CDR3 is TGCAGTGCGATGGGGGAGACCCAGTACTTC. It is translated as CSAMGETQYF.

This clonotype was seen only a few times. V usage is TRBV5-1 and J usage is TRBJ2-1; D is uncertain. Trimming removed 7 bases at V and 5 bases at J, with 19 bases between. Per the germline V gene, CDR1 is SGHRS and CDR2 is YFSETQ. The CDR3 covers 15 residues. The CDR3 coding sequence is TGCGCCAGCGGGTCAGGACGCTTAAAGGACAATGAGCAGTTCTTC. This codes for CASGSGRLKDNEQFF.

This chain links TRBV4-3 with TRBJ2-4; D ambiguous. The CDR3 covers 18 residues. V was clipped by 0 bases and J by 0 bases, with 15 bases between them. Germline CDR1 and CDR2: LGHNA and YSLEER. The CDR3 DNA follows: TGCGCCAGCAGCCAAGAAGTAGTAGCTGGAAGAGCCAAAAACATTCAGTACTTC. Translation: CASSQEVVAGRAKNIQYF.

The count of this clonotype is one. The chain employs TRBV27 and TRBJ2-1, with D possibly called TRBD1 or TRBD2 (5 bases each). CDR3 length: 14 residues. Trimming took 4 bases from V and 2 from J, leaving 9 bases between them. Germline CDR1 MNHEY, CDR2 SMNVEV (reference sequence). This chain's CDR3 is CASSWLGAYNEQFF. DNA for the CDR3: TGTGCCAGCAGTTGGTTGGGGGCCTACAATGAGCAGTTCTTC.

V usage is TRBV6-6 and J usage is TRBJ1-2; D remains ambiguous. The CDR3 runs 14 residues. The germline V and J ends were trimmed by 6 bases and 4 bases, with 15 bases remaining between them. Germline V lookup: CDR1 MNHNY, CDR2 SVGAGI (reference sequence). The CDR3 sequence is CASSPSAVFYGYTF. The DNA of the CDR3 is TGTGCCAGCAGCCCCTCCGCGGTTTTCTATGGCTACACCTTC.

This clonotype was seen a few times. The chain uses TRBV27 and TRBJ2-1; unclear D gene. Trimming pared 8 bases from V and 0 bases from J, leaving 2 bases between. Germline loops: CDR1 MNHEY, CDR2 SMNVEV (reference sequence). This CDR3 comprises 11 residues. CDR3 loop: CASHSYNEQFF. The CDR3 DNA reads TGTGCCAGCCACTCCTACAATGAGCAGTTCTTC.

The J gene is TRBJ2-5, the V gene TRBV27; tentatively, D is TRBD1 (6 bases). V lost 3 bases to trimming and J lost 4 bases, with 15 bases between them. This CDR3 is 15 amino acids long. Germline-derived CDR1 and CDR2 are MNHEY and SMNVEV (reference sequence). The CDR3 nucleotides read TGTGCCAGCAGTTTGAGGTTGGGCAGGGGAGAGACCCAGTACTTC. It codes for CASSLRLGRGETQYF.

The table lists this clonotype with a few counts. V gene TRBV20-1 combines with J gene TRBJ2-5; D call uncertain. The germline V and J ends were trimmed by 7 bases and 1 base, with 10 bases remaining between them. This CDR3 spans 12 amino acids. In germline, CDR1 is DFQATT, CDR2 SNEGSKA (reference sequence). CDR3 nucleotide sequence: TGCAGTGTTCCAGCGCCCCAAGAGACCCAGTACTTC. The encoded protein is CSVPAPQETQYF.

CDR3: CSVEGGRFMDTEAFF. The CDR3 DNA reads TGCAGCGTTGAAGGCGGGCGCTTTATGGACACTGAAGCTTTCTTT. This chain links TRBV29-1 with TRBJ1-1, with D unclear. The CDR3 loop spans 15 amino acids. V shed 1 base and J shed 3 bases, with 15 bases lying between them. The germline CDR1 and CDR2 sequences are SQVTM and ANQGSEA.

This clonotype appeared a single time. A read error may account for a junction end that differs from germline. For the CDR3, the DNA is TGTGCCGGCAGTCTATCAGGGCTAGAGAACACTGAAGCTTTCTTT. Amino acid sequence: CAGSLSGLENTEAFF. This chain connects TRBV6-2 or TRBV6-3 to TRBJ1-1; D possibly corresponds to TRBD1 (5 bases). The CDR3 has 15 amino acids. CDR1 is MNHEY and CDR2 is SVGEGT in the germline V gene.

The rearrangement joins TRBV12-3 or TRBV12-4 to TRBJ2-1; the match to TRBD1 covers 7 bases. The CDR3 has 14 amino acids. V shed 6 bases and J 6 bases; nucleotides not matched to a gene: 8. The CDR3 spells CASRDRASLNEQFF. The CDR3 DNA is TGTGCCAGCAGAGACAGGGCTTCCCTCAATGAGCAGTTCTTC.

This sequence joins TRBV28 and TRBJ1-1, with D perhaps TRBD1 (6 bases). CDR3 length: 13 residues. V was trimmed by 1 base and J by 13 bases, leaving 16 bases between them. Germline CDR1 and CDR2: MDHEN and SYDVKM. This chain's CDR3 is CASSLSRQGMGFF. The CDR3 DNA reads TGTGCCAGCAGTTTATCGCGTCAGGGGATGGGTTTCTTT. Using reference TRBV28 and TRBJ1-1 for the parts outside the CDR3, the full variable domain is DVKVTQSSRYLVKRTGEKVFLECVQDMDHENMFWYRQDPGLGLRLIYFSYDVKMKEKGDIPEGYSVSREKKERFSLILESASTNQTSMYLCASSLSRQGMGFFGQGTRLTVV.

A few counts support this clonotype. The chain recombines TRBV10-3 with TRBJ2-7; D perhaps matches TRBD2 (6 bases). The CDR3 has 18 residues. CDR1 ENHRY and CDR2 SYGVKD come from the germline V gene. Trimming pared 0 bases from V and 2 bases from J, leaving 20 bases between. CDR3 loop: CAISESEIKERAPYEQYF. The CDR3 DNA follows: TGTGCCATCAGTGAGTCGGAGATCAAGGAGCGGGCTCCCTACGAGCAGTACTTC.

The table lists this clonotype with a few counts. This chain joins TRBV29-1 and TRBJ1-2; D gene ambiguous. The CDR3 is 11 amino acids. Trimming removed 4 bases at V and 6 bases at J, with 9 bases between. Germline V gene lookup returns CDR1 SQVTM and CDR2 ANQGSEA. As DNA, the CDR3 is TGCAGCGTTGCTTCCGTAAATGGCTACACCTTC. This encodes CSVASVNGYTF.

This clonotype has a handful of counts. The chain recombines TRBV28 with TRBJ2-7, with D tentatively TRBD2 (5 bases). The CDR3 contains 12 residues. Trimming stripped 1 base from V and 5 bases from J, with 6 bases between. The V gene's germline CDR1 is MDHEN and CDR2 SYDVKM. The CDR3 DNA follows: TGTGCCAGCAGTTTATACGGGAACGAGCAGTACTTC. Translation gives CASSLYGNEQYF.

This clonotype has only a few counts. The chain links TRBV28 to TRBJ2-6, with TRBD1 identical over 7 bases. The CDR3 loop spans 20 amino acids. V dropped 1 base and J dropped 0; count of bases not matched to a gene: 12. Germline V gene lookup returns CDR1 MDHEN and CDR2 SYDVKM. The DNA of the CDR3 is TGTGCCAGCAGTTTATTGAATGATAGGGGGCTAATCTCTGGGGCCAACGTCCTGACTTTC. This codes for CASSLLNDRGLISGANVLTF.

V and J are TRBV5-6 and TRBJ2-5, with 9 bases lining up with TRBD1. CDR1 and CDR2 from the germline V gene are SGHDT and YYEEEE. The V and J ends lost 4 bases and 5 bases, in that order; junction bases with no gene match: 18. The CDR3 runs 18 residues. DNA of the CDR3: TGTGCCAGCAGCACCGGGACAGGGACTATCTGGTTGGCGGAGACCCAGTACTTC. It codes for CASSTGTGTIWLAETQYF.

This clonotype was detected a few times. This chain connects TRBV6-1 to TRBJ2-3; D unresolved. Germline loops: CDR1 MNHNS, CDR2 SASEGT. The V end lost 5 bases, the J end lost 4 bases, and 10 bases lay between the germline ends. CDR3 size: 13 residues. CDR3 sequence: CASSQNKPDTQYF. CDR3 DNA sequence: TGTGCCAGCAGTCAAAATAAGCCAGATACGCAGTATTTT.

This sequence joins TRBV14 and TRBJ2-1; no firm D call. V was trimmed by 4 bases and J by 3 bases, leaving 19 bases between them. Looked up from germline, CDR1 is SGHDN and CDR2 is FVKESK. The CDR3 runs to 17 residues. The CDR3 is CASSLGSLRHRYNEQFF. CDR3 bases: TGTGCCAGCAGCCTCGGTTCCCTTCGACACCGCTACAATGAGCAGTTCTTC.

Only one count was recorded for this clonotype. The chain has TRBV9 and TRBJ2-1; D ambiguous. The V gene's germline CDR1 is SGDLS and CDR2 YYNGEE. Trimming stripped 0 bases from V and 13 bases from J, with 17 bases between. The CDR3 extends over 14 amino acids. The chain's CDR3 is CASSVGRAQETQFF. In nucleotides, the CDR3 is TGTGCCAGCAGCGTAGGACGGGCGCAAGAGACCCAGTTCTTC.

This clonotype came up once. The chain recombines TRBV7-9 with TRBJ2-2; no reliable D call. From germline, CDR1 is SEHNR and CDR2 FQNEAQ (reference sequence). With 0 bases removed from V and 3 bases from J, the gap between germline ends came to 8 bases. CDR3 length: 15 amino acids. CDR3 in DNA: TGTGCCAGCAGCTTAGCCCCGTCTCACACCGGGGAGCTGTTTTTT. It encodes CASSLAPSHTGELFF.

This clonotype was recorded only once. The V gene is TRBV20-1, the J gene TRBJ2-5; unclear D gene. Germline V gene sequence: CDR1 DFQATT, CDR2 SNEGSKA (reference sequence). With 0 bases removed from V and 11 bases from J, the gap between germline ends came to 16 bases. CDR3 length: 13 amino acids. Written as DNA, the CDR3 is TGCAGTGCTAGAGATTGGGGAAACAATGAGCAGTACTTC. Its protein is CSARDWGNNEQYF.

The rearrangement links TRBV18 to TRBJ1-4; D is unresolved. CDR1 and CDR2 (germline): KGHSH, LQKENI. This CDR3 spans 14 amino acids. V was pared by 1 base and J by 8 bases, with 11 bases between. The CDR3 reads CASSPRGNWEKLFF. The CDR3 coding sequence is TGTGCCAGCTCACCACGAGGGAACTGGGAAAAACTGTTTTTT.

There are a few counts of this clonotype. The chain couples TRBV11-2 to TRBJ1-6; D is unclear. The germline V gene has CDR1 SGHAT and CDR2 FQNNGV. Trimming took 7 bases from V and 0 from J, leaving 10 bases between them. This CDR3 contains 15 residues. CDR3 residues: CASTPRSSYNSPLHF. Written as DNA, the CDR3 is TGTGCCAGCACCCCGCGGAGCTCCTATAATTCACCCCTCCACTTT.